These 7 T cell receptor beta chains were sequenced from one sample in a study of shared clonotypes between healthy human individuals. Method: immunoSEQ multiplex PCR; TCRdb's copy keeps in-frame clones and lacks some. This sample has 600,000 or so clones, with about 95% found just once. Terminally differentiated effector memory CD45RA+ cells were left out of the naive CD8 fraction, which was CD45RO-negative and positively selected for CCR7. Sequencing was performed on naive CD8+ T cells sorted from blood. These receptors all stem from a woman aged 30 to 39 in good health.

The genes are TRBV4-1 and TRBJ2-3, with TRBD2 as a possible D gene (6 bases). The germline gives CDR1 MGHRA, CDR2 YSYEKL. This CDR3 comprises 18 residues. Trimming cost V 3 bases and J 0 bases, with 19 bases left between them. Here the CDR3 reads CASSQGLYRTTSTDTQYF. Written as DNA, the CDR3 is TGCGCCAGCAGCCAGGGACTGTACAGGACTACTAGCACAGATACGCAGTATTTT.

The gene calls are TRBV19 and TRBJ1-1; maybe TRBD1 (5 bases). Germline V gene sequence: CDR1 LNHDA, CDR2 SQIVND (reference sequence). The ends were cut back, 4 bases at V and 0 bases at J, with 12 bases in the middle. The CDR3 length is 15 residues. CDR3 region: CASSTAGHMNTEAFF. CDR3 DNA: TGTGCCAGTAGTACCGCCGGACATATGAACACTGAAGCTTTCTTT.

This clone has only one observation. The chain has TRBV25-1 and TRBJ2-7, with 11 bases matching TRBD2. Germline loops: CDR1 MGHDK, CDR2 SYGVNS. J lost 3 bases, V lost 6 bases, and 1 base had no gene match. The CDR3 is 13 residues long. CDR3 in amino acids: CASRGLADYEQYF. The CDR3, as DNA: TGTGCCAGCAGGGGACTAGCGGACTACGAGCAGTACTTC.

This chain uses TRBV5-6 with TRBJ2-7; the D call may be TRBD1 or TRBD2 (5 bases each). Germline-derived CDR1 and CDR2 are SGHDT and YYEEEE. This CDR3 contains 16 residues. V was pared by 2 bases and J by 6 bases, with 21 bases between. CDR3 sequence: CASSFGTGGGFGEQYF. CDR3 DNA sequence: TGTGCCAGCAGCTTCGGGACCGGCGGTGGGTTTGGCGAGCAGTACTTC.

The table lists this clone with a count of one. The V and J genes are TRBV4-1 and TRBJ2-7, with D unresolved. Trimming removed 1 base at V and 2 bases at J, with 15 bases between. The germline V gene has CDR1 MGHRA and CDR2 YSYEKL. The CDR3 is made up of 16 amino acids. CDR3 loop: CASSQVEGSPTYEQYF. DNA for the CDR3: TGCGCCAGCAGCCAAGTAGAAGGGTCTCCTACCTACGAGCAGTACTTC.

This clone appeared a single time. J is TRBJ1-2 and V is TRBV7-9; unclear D gene. This CDR3 contains 15 residues. Germline CDR1 SEHNR, CDR2 FQNEAQ (reference sequence). Trimming pared 2 bases from V and 5 bases from J, leaving 15 bases between. CDR3 sequence (DNA): TGTGCCAGCAGCTTAACTGGGTCAGAGAGTTATGGCTACACCTTC. This translates into CASSLTGSESYGYTF.

V gene TRBV27 combines with J gene TRBJ2-7, with TRBD2 matching 12 bases. Germline V gene lookup returns CDR1 MNHEY and CDR2 SMNVEV (reference sequence). V shed 5 bases, J shed 6 bases, and the junction held 5 bases outside the gene matches. The CDR3 sequence is 14 residues long. The CDR3 protein is CASSELAGGVEQYF. In nucleotides, the CDR3 is TGTGCCAGCAGTGAACTAGCGGGAGGTGTCGAGCAGTACTTC.